Included here is one T cell receptor (beta chain) sequence, with context. No antigen is known for it. This entry is derived from a study of T-cell memory formation after mild COVID-19. The study, taken as a whole, reports: SARS-CoV-2 specificity was not confirmed for second-wave clones peaking on day 37.

With constant-segment primers, 5'RACE yielded cDNA libraries of TCR alpha and TCR beta that carried sample barcodes and UMIs. One entry per CDR3 protein, called by TCRdb with MiXCR from the 5' RACE reads. The repertoire consists of about 340,000 distinct CDR3 sequences, with 20% occurring once and the leading ten covering 20% to 25%. The specimen sequenced was PBMCs or a T cell subset sorted from them (not recorded which). This TCR was recovered from a man aged 18 to 29 who had mild COVID-19 (a few samples of this study predate the infection). Cell type and time point are not known.

The CDR3 spells CASSHWTPGDEAFF. The DNA of the CDR3 is TGTGCCAGCAGCCACTGGACGCCGGGTGACGAAGCTTTCTTT. The chain links TRBV7-9 to TRBJ1-1; D remains ambiguous. V was trimmed by 5 bases and J by 8 bases, leaving 18 bases between them. CDR3 length: 14 residues. Germline-derived CDR1 and CDR2 are SEHNR and FQNEAQ (reference sequence).